Listed below are T cell receptor beta chains from one sample, sequenced in a study of siplizumab effects on memory and regulatory T cells. The protocol was immunoSEQ multiplex PCR, while the TCRdb copy is restricted to in-frame clones and leaves out a portion. This sample carries about 100,000 clones, more than 85% of them seen once, and the ten largest clones take about 0.15%. Sample: CD4+ T cells sorted from blood. The receptor source for this set is a human donor in good health. Each CDR3 is given with its conserved first and last residue. D genes are given only for firm matches. Expanded clones get a size class; other rows say once, few or many, or leave the size out.

V gene	D gene	J gene	clone size	CDR3 DNA	CDR3 protein
TRBV15	.	TRBJ2-1	.	TGTGCCACCAGCAGGGAACGCCCCAATGAGCAGTTCTTC	CATSRERPNEQFF
TRBV6-5	.	TRBJ1-3	.	TGTGCCAGCAGTTACTCGACCGGGGCTGGAAACACCATATATTTT	CASSYSTGAGNTIYF
TRBV28	.	TRBJ2-3	.	TGTGCCAGCAGTCAAAGACTCCCATCCTCCACAGATACGCAGTATTTT	CASSQRLPSSTDTQYF
TRBV10-3	TRBD2	TRBJ2-7	.	TGTGCCATCAGGACCGGACTAGCGGGGGGGAGGAACGAGCAGTACTTC	CAIRTGLAGGRNEQYF
TRBV30	.	TRBJ1-2	.	TGTGCCTGGAGACGGGGCAGGGATGCTGGCTACACCTTC	CAWRRGRDAGYTF
TRBV5-5	.	TRBJ1-5	.	TGTGCCAGCAGCTTGGAGGGGGGCAAGCCCCAGCATTTT	CASSLEGGKPQHF
TRBV30	.	TRBJ1-6	.	TGTGCCTGGTGCCCGGGTCATTCACCCCTCCACTTT	CAWCPGHSPLHF
TRBV5-1	.	TRBJ1-6	.	TGCGCCAGCAGCTTGGCAACAGGGTCATATAATTCACCCCTCCACTTT	CASSLATGSYNSPLHF
TRBV6-1	.	TRBJ1-5	.	TGTGCCAGCAGCCTCGACGGCGCTGGGCCCCAGCATTTT	CASSLDGAGPQHF
TRBV5-1	.	TRBJ2-1	once	TGCGCCAGCAGCTTCGGGTCAGCGGACAATGAGCAGTTCTTC	CASSFGSADNEQFF